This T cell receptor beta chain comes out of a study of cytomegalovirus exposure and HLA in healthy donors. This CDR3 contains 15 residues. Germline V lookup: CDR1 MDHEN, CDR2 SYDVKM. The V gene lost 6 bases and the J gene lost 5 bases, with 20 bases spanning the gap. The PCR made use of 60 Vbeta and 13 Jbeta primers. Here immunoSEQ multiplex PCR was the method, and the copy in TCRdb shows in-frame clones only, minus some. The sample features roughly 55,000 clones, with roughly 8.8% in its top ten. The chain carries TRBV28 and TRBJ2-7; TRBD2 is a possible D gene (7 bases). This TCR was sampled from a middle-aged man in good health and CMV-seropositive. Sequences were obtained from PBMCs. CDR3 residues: CASSGGTQGHHEQYF. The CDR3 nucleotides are TGTGCCAGCAGCGGGGGGACGCAGGGGCACCACGAGCAGTACTTC.